The T cell receptor (beta chain) described here comes from a study of neoadjuvant nivolumab and ipilimumab in lung cancer. The study, taken as a whole, reports: From pretherapy to surgery, tumor richness and clonality rose with dual therapy.

Concerning this clone: Its specificity is not known.

Sequencing used immunoSEQ multiplex PCR; TCRdb keeps in-frame clones, though not all of them. The data hold approximately 9,000 clones, with over 75% observed a single time. The sequence derives from an adult with non-small cell lung cancer. The specimen was tumor tissue, collected after neoadjuvant nivolumab, alone or with ipilimumab, at or shortly before surgery.

In DNA, the CDR3 is TGTGCCAGCAGTCCCTCGACAGGGGATAGCAATCAGCCCCAGCATTTT. As protein: CASSPSTGDSNQPQHF. The chain combines TRBV7-2 with TRBJ1-5; the match to TRBD1 covers 8 bases. CDR1 and CDR2 (germline): SGHTA, FQGNSA. CDR3 length: 16 amino acids. Trimming at V came to 6 bases and at J to 0 bases, leaving 7 bases not matched to a gene.